This T cell receptor (beta chain) was recovered during a study of cytomegalovirus exposure and HLA in healthy donors. This CDR3 contains 14 residues. Trimming took 3 bases from V and 7 from J, leaving 16 bases between them. Germline V gene data show CDR1 as SGHRS and CDR2 as YFSETQ. Overall study results and limits: A classifier reportedly called cytomegalovirus status with high sensitivity and specificity. It was 150 to 200 TCR beta chains that were listed as cytomegalovirus-associated. First-cohort TCR clusters were later found to tend to co-occur in the 120 validation repertoires.

It was the roughly 130-subject validation cohort, separate from the approximately 670-subject first cohort, to which the donors belonged. Generated by immunoSEQ multiplex PCR, the TCRdb table keeps only in-frame clones and is missing some. Among 55,000 to 75,000 clones listed, 90% to 95% were seen once. This clone was seen just once. Its antigen is unknown. The clonotype comes from a young man in good health and CMV-seropositive. V and J are TRBV5-1 and TRBJ1-1, with D possibly TRBD1 on 6 matching bases. The specimen sequenced was PBMCs. The CDR3, as DNA: TGCGCCAGCAGCTCGACCGGGACACCACTTGAAGCTTTCTTT. Amino acid sequence: CASSSTGTPLEAFF.